This T cell receptor beta chain was identified during a study of T-cell reconstitution after alpha-beta-depleted transplantation in children. The TCRbeta library was prepared with unique molecular identifiers. TCRdb used MiXCR to reprocess the PCR reads, holding one entry per CDR3 protein. This sample yields 90,000 to 100,000 distinct CDR3 sequences, of which around a quarter are seen a single time; over 20% belongs to the top ten. V was shortened by 8 bases and J by 6 bases, with 14 bases between the two germline ends. Germline V gives CDR1 WSHSY, CDR2 SAAADI. The CDR3 is made up of 12 amino acids. This clonotype was recorded a few times.

This material consisted of PBMCs, taken before TCRalphabeta/CD19-depleted stem cell transplant. This TCR was recovered from a boy younger than 10 with acute lymphoblastic leukemia, due to receive a stem cell transplant. The rearrangement joins TRBV10-2 to TRBJ2-7, with TRBD2 as a possible D gene (6 bases). CDR3 sequence: CASGRGNSEQYF. CDR3 nucleotide sequence: TGCGCCAGCGGCCGGGGGAACTCCGAGCAGTACTTC.